Listed below are T cell receptor beta chains from one sample, sequenced in a study of cytomegalovirus exposure and HLA in healthy donors. Clones were sequenced by immunoSEQ multiplex PCR, and TCRdb holds only the in-frame ones, with some missing. In the table there are roughly 150,000 clones, around 73% of which are singletons. Sequenced: PBMCs. The source is a male donor in good health and CMV-seronegative. Both conserved end residues are part of each CDR3. Fields, in order: D gene, V gene, J gene, clone size, CDR3 protein, CDR3 DNA. D genes are given only for firm matches. Where a row states a size, it is once, few, many or the class of an expanded clone; other rows omit it.

d_gene: NA; v_gene: TRBV10-1; j_gene: TRBJ2-7; abundance: NA; CDR3aa: CASSESSGWFDEQYF; CDR3nt: TGCGCCAGCAGTGAGTCGTCAGGGTGGTTCGACGAGCAGTACTTC
d_gene: TRBD2; v_gene: TRBV10-3; j_gene: TRBJ2-2; abundance: once; CDR3aa: CAISGGREGNTGELFF; CDR3nt: TGTGCCATCAGTGGCGGCAGGGAGGGGAACACCGGGGAGCTGTTTTTT
d_gene: TRBD2; v_gene: TRBV7-9; j_gene: TRBJ2-2; abundance: NA; CDR3aa: CASSLGGGPNTGELFF; CDR3nt: TGTGCCAGCAGCTTAGGCGGGGGGCCGAACACCGGGGAGCTGTTTTTT
d_gene: NA; v_gene: TRBV7-2; j_gene: TRBJ2-5; abundance: NA; CDR3aa: CASSLGASQETQYF; CDR3nt: TGTGCCAGCAGCTTAGGCGCCTCACAAGAGACCCAGTACTTC
d_gene: NA; v_gene: TRBV30; j_gene: TRBJ2-1; abundance: NA; CDR3aa: CAWGNLRGFSYNEQFF; CDR3nt: TGTGCCTGGGGTAACCTCCGGGGGTTTTCCTACAATGAGCAGTTCTTC
d_gene: TRBD1; v_gene: TRBV28; j_gene: TRBJ1-4; abundance: NA; CDR3aa: CASEGQGTTNEKLFF; CDR3nt: TGTGCCAGCGAGGGACAGGGGACAACTAATGAAAAACTGTTTTTT
d_gene: TRBD1; v_gene: TRBV29-1; j_gene: TRBJ1-2; abundance: NA; CDR3aa: CSVPIGQGPPANYGYTF; CDR3nt: TGCAGCGTCCCTATAGGACAGGGACCTCCAGCTAACTATGGCTACACCTTC
d_gene: NA; v_gene: TRBV9; j_gene: TRBJ2-1; abundance: NA; CDR3aa: CASSVRGTRGNEQFF; CDR3nt: TGTGCCAGCAGCGTCAGGGGAACTCGAGGGAATGAGCAGTTCTTC
d_gene: NA; v_gene: TRBV28; j_gene: TRBJ1-1; abundance: once; CDR3aa: CASSFEVRGAGTEAFF; CDR3nt: TGTGCCAGCAGTTTCGAGGTGAGGGGCGCGGGAACTGAAGCTTTCTTT
d_gene: TRBD1; v_gene: TRBV18; j_gene: TRBJ2-7; abundance: NA; CDR3aa: CASSPGTGDEQYF; CDR3nt: TGTGCCAGCTCACCGGGGACAGGGGACGAGCAGTACTTC
d_gene: NA; v_gene: TRBV7-4; j_gene: TRBJ2-4; abundance: NA; CDR3aa: CASSQTERRNIQYF; CDR3nt: TGTGCCAGCAGCCAGACTGAGAGGAGAAACATTCAGTACTTC
d_gene: NA; v_gene: TRBV9; j_gene: TRBJ2-5; abundance: NA; CDR3aa: CASSVSGSGRGRGETQYF; CDR3nt: TGTGCCAGCAGCGTAAGCGGTTCGGGCAGGGGAAGGGGAGAGACCCAGTACTTC
d_gene: TRBD1; v_gene: TRBV4-1; j_gene: TRBJ1-6; abundance: NA; CDR3aa: CASSQDGGQGVRNSPLHF; CDR3nt: TGCGCCAGCAGCCAAGATGGGGGACAGGGGGTTAGGAATTCACCCCTCCACTTT
d_gene: NA; v_gene: TRBV28; j_gene: TRBJ2-3; abundance: NA; CDR3aa: CASSSTTDTQYF; CDR3nt: TGTGCCAGCAGCTCTACGACAGATACGCAGTATTTT
d_gene: TRBD1; v_gene: TRBV7-9; j_gene: TRBJ2-7; abundance: NA; CDR3aa: CASSSGTGLYEQYF; CDR3nt: TGTGCCAGCAGCTCCGGGACAGGGCTCTACGAGCAGTACTTC
d_gene: NA; v_gene: TRBV10-1; j_gene: TRBJ2-4; abundance: NA; CDR3aa: CASSEGGSRPWNIQYF; CDR3nt: TGCGCCAGCAGTGAGGGGGGCAGTAGGCCTTGGAACATTCAGTACTTC
d_gene: NA; v_gene: TRBV6-1; j_gene: TRBJ2-7; abundance: NA; CDR3aa: CASSEEQAYEQYF; CDR3nt: TGTGCCAGCAGTGAAGAACAGGCCTACGAGCAGTACTTC
d_gene: TRBD1; v_gene: TRBV9; j_gene: TRBJ1-2; abundance: NA; CDR3aa: CASSADDRAQGGYTF; CDR3nt: TGTGCCAGCAGCGCCGATGACAGGGCGCAGGGCGGCTACACCTTC